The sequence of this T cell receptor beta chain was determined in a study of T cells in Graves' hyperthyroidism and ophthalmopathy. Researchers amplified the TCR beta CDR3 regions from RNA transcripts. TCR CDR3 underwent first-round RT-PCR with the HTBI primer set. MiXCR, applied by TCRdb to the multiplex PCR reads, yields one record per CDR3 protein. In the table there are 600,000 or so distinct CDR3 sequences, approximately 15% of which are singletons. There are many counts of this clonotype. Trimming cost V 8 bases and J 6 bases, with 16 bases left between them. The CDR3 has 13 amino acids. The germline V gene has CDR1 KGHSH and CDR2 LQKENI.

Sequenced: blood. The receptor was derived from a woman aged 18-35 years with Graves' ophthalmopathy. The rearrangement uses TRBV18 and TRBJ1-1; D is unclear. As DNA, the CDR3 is TGTGCCAGCGCGACCGGTACGGGCGCTGAAGCTTTCTTT. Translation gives CASATGTGAEAFF.